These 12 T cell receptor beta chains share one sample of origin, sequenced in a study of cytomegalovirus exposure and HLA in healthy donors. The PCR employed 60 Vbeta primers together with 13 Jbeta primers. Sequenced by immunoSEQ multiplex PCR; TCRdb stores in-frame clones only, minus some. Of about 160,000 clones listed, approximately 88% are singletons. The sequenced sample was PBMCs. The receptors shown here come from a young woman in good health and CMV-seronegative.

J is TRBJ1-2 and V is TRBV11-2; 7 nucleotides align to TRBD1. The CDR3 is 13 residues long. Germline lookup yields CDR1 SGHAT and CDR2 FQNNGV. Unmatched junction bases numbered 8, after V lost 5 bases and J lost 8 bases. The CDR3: CASSATGSGGYTF. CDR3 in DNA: TGTGCCAGCAGCGCGACAGGGTCGGGCGGCTACACCTTC.

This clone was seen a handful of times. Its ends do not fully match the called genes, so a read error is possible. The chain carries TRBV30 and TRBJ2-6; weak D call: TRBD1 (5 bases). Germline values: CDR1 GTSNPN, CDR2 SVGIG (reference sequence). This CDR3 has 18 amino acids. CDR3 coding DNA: TGTGCCTGGGACAAAACAGGCCTGGGGTACTCTGGGGCCAACGGCCTGACTTTC. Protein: CAWDKTGLGYSGANGLTF.

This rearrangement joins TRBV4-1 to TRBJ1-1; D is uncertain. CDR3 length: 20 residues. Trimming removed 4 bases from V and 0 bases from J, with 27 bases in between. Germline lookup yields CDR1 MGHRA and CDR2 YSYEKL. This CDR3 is CASSPLWRQTQPPLNTEAFF. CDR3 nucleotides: TGCGCCAGCAGCCCCCTTTGGAGGCAGACCCAACCGCCTTTGAACACTGAAGCTTTCTTT.

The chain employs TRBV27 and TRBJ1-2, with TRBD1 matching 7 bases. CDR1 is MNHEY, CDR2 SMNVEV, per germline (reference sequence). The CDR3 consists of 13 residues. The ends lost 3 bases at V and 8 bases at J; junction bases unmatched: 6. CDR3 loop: CASSFRDRRGYTF. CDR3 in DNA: TGTGCCAGCAGTTTCCGGGACAGAAGAGGCTACACCTTC.

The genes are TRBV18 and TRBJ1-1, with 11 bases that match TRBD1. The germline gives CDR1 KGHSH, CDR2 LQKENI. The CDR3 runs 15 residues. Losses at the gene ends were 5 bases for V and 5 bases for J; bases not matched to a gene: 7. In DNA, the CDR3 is TGTGCCAGCTCAATCGGACAGGGGGCTAGGACTGAAGCTTTCTTT. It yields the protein CASSIGQGARTEAFF.

Here the CDR3 DNA reads TGCGCCAGCAGCCAAGATCGCGTGTGGAGTGCGGACGAGCAGTACTTC. Its translation: CASSQDRVWSADEQYF. The genes are TRBV4-1 and TRBJ2-7; no firm D call. V was clipped by 0 bases and J by 5 bases, with 17 bases between them. There are 16 residues in the CDR3. Germline CDR1 MGHRA, CDR2 YSYEKL.

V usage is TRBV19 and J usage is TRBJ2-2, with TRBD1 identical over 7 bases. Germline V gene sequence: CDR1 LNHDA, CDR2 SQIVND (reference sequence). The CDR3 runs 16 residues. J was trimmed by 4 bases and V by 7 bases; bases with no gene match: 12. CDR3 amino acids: CASIRGQGFTTGELFF. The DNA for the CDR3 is TGTGCCAGTATAAGGGGGCAGGGGTTCACCACCGGGGAGCTGTTTTTT.

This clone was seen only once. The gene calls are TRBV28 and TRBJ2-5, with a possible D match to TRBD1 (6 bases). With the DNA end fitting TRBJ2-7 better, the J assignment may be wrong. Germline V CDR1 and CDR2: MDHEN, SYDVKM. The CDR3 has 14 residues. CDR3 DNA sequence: TGTGCCAGCAGTTTCCTGGGACATGTTTACGAGCAGTACTTC. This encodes CASSFLGHVYEQYF.

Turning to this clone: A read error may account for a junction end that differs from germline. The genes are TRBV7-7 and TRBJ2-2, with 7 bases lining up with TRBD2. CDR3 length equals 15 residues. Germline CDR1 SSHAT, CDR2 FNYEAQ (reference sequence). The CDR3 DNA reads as TGTGCTAGCAGCCCGGGGGGACTGAACACCGGGGAGCTGTTTTTT. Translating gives CASSPGGLNTGELFF.

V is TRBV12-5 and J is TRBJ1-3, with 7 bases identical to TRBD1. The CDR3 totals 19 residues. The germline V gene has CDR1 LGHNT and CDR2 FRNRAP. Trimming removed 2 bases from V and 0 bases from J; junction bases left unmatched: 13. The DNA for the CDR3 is TGTGCTAGTGGTTTGTTACGCAGGGGAAACAGGGGCTCTGGAAACACCATATATTTT. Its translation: CASGLLRRGNRGSGNTIYF.

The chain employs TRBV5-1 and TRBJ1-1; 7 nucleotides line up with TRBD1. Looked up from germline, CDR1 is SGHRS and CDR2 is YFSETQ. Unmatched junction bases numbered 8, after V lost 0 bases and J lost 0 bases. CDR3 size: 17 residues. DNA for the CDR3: TGCGCCAGCAGCTTGGCTTGGCTGGGACAGCTGAACACTGAAGCTTTCTTT. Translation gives CASSLAWLGQLNTEAFF.

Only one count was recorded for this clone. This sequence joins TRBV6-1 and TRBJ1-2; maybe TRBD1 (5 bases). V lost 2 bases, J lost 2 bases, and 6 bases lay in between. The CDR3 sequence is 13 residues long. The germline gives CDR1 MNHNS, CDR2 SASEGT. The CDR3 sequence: CASSEQGNYGYTF. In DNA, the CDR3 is TGTGCCAGCAGTGAACAGGGAAACTATGGCTACACCTTC.